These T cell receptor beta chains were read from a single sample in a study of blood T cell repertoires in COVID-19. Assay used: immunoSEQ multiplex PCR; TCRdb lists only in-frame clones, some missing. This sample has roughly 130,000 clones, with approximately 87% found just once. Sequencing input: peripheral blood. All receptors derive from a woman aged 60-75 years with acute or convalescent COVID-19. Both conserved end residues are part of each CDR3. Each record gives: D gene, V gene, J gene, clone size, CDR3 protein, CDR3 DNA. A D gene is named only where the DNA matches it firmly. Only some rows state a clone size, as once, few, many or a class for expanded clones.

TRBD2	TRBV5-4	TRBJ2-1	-	CASSLGGLAGVQEQFF	TGTGCCAGCAGCTTGGGGGGTCTAGCGGGAGTACAAGAGCAGTTCTTC
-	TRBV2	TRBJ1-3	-	CASRTQAYSGNTIYF	TGTGCCAGCAGGACACAGGCTTACTCTGGAAACACCATATATTTT
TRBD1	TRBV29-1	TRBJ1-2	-	CSAQGDYGYTF	TGCAGCGCTCAGGGGGACTATGGCTACACCTTC
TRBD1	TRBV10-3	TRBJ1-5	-	CAISSGGTGAGQPQHF	TGTGCCATCAGTTCCGGGGGGACAGGGGCGGGTCAGCCCCAGCATTTT
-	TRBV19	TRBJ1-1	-	CASSIGLSGGPEAFF	TGTGCCAGTAGTATAGGGTTAAGTGGCGGCCCTGAAGCTTTCTTT
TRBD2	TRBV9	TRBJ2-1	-	CASSVASGLYNEQFF	TGTGCCAGCAGCGTAGCTAGCGGTCTCTACAATGAGCAGTTCTTC
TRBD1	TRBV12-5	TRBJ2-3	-	CASSSDRDTDTQYF	TGTGCTAGTTCCTCCGACAGGGACACAGATACGCAGTATTTT
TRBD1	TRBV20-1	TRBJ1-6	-	CSASRDRGSPLHF	TGCAGTGCTAGTCGGGACAGGGGTTCACCCCTCCACTTT
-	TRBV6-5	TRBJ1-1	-	CASILAGVVGTEAFF	TGTGCCAGCATCCTGGCGGGGGTGGTGGGGACTGAAGCTTTCTTT
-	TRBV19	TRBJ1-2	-	CASGGGADYGYTF	TGTGCCAGTGGAGGTGGAGCTGATTATGGCTACACCTTC
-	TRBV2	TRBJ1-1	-	CASRDFRSGNTEAFF	TGTGCCAGCAGAGATTTTAGGAGCGGGAACACTGAAGCTTTCTTT
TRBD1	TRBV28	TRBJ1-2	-	CASSSGTDLFGYTF	TGTGCCAGCAGTTCCGGGACAGATCTTTTTGGCTACACCTTC
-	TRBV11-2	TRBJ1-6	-	CASSGGASNSPLHF	TGTGCCAGCAGCGGGGGGGCTTCAAATTCACCCCTCCACTTT
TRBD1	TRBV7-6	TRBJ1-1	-	CASSLVQGAREEAFF	TGTGCCAGCAGCTTAGTGCAGGGGGCGAGGGAGGAAGCTTTCTTT
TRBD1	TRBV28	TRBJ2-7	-	CASSSGGNRYEQYF	TGTGCCAGCAGTTCAGGGGGTAACAGATACGAGCAGTACTTC
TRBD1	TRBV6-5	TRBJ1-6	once	CASSTDRGIDSPLHF	TGTGCCAGCAGTACAGACAGGGGGATTGATTCACCCCTCCACTTT
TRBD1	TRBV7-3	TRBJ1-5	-	CASSLTTGQKYSPNQPQHF	TGTGCCAGCAGCTTAACGACGGGACAGAAGTATTCCCCAAATCAGCCCCAGCATTTT
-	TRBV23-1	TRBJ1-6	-	CASRGPLHF	TGCGCCAGTCGAGGGCCCCTCCACTTT
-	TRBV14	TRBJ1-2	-	CASSQDLESSYTF	TGTGCCAGCAGCCAAGATCTGGAGAGTAGCTACACCTTC
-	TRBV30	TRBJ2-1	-	CAWSVPGSYNEQFF	TGTGCCTGGAGTGTACCTGGTAGCTACAATGAGCAGTTCTTC
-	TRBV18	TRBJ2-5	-	CASSPPVALRTQYF	TGTGCCAGCTCACCACCAGTGGCATTAAGGACCCAGTACTTC
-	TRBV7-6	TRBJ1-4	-	CASSSGGKLFF	TGTGCCAGCAGCTCCGGAGGAAAACTGTTTTTT
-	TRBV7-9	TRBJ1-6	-	CASSSSGAGGSPLHF	TGTGCCAGCAGCTCCTCAGGGGCCGGAGGATCACCCCTCCACTTT
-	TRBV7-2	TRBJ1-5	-	CASSLKGGQPQHF	TGTGCCAGCAGCTTAAAGGGAGGTCAGCCCCAGCATTTT
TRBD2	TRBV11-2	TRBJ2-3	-	CASSPYSGSRDTQYF	TGTGCCAGCAGCCCCTATAGCGGGAGCCGTGATACGCAGTATTTT
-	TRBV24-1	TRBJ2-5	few	CATSSRGETQYF	TGTGCCACCAGTTCCCGGGGGGAGACCCAGTACTTC